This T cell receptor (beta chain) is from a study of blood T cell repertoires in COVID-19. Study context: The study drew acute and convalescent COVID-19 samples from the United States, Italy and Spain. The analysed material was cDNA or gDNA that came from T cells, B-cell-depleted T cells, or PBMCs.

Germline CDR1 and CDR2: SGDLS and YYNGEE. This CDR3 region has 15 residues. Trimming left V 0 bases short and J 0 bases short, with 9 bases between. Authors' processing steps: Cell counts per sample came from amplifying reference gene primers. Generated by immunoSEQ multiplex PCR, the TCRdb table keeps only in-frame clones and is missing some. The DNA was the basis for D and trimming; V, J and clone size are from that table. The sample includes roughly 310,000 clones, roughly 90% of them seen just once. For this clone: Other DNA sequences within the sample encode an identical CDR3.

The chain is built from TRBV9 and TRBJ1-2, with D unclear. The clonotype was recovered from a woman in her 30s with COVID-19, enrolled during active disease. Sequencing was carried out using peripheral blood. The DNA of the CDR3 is TGTGCCAGCAGCGTAGGTGGGCGGGCTAACTATGGCTACACCTTC. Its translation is CASSVGGRANYGYTF. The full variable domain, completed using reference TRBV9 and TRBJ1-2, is DSGVTQTPKHLITATGQRVTLRCSPRSGDLSVYWYQQSLDQGLQFLIQYYNGEERAKGNILERFSAQQFPDLHSELNLSSLELGDSALYFCASSVGGRANYGYTFGSGTRLTVV.